Below, 10 T cell receptor beta chains from the same sample are listed, as sequenced in a study of cytomegalovirus exposure and HLA in healthy donors. Vbeta (60) and Jbeta (13) primers were used in the PCR. The protocol was immunoSEQ multiplex PCR, while the TCRdb copy is restricted to in-frame clones and leaves out a portion. The data hold around 180,000 clones, with 84% observed a single time. The specimen sequenced was PBMCs. These receptors were obtained from a girl aged 2 to 10 in good health and CMV-seropositive.

The CDR3 is CATLNESEINQPQHF. In DNA, the CDR3 is TGTGCCACCTTAAACGAAAGCGAGATCAATCAGCCCCAGCATTTT. V gene TRBV28 combines with J gene TRBJ1-5, with D uncertain. Trimming took off 10 bases at V and 3 bases at J, with 19 bases between the two ends. Germline V CDR1 and CDR2: MDHEN, SYDVKM. The CDR3 contains 15 residues. The variable domain in full, with the rest retrieved from reference TRBV28 and TRBJ1-5, is DVKVTQSSRYLVKRTGEKVFLECVQDMDHENMFWYRQDPGLGLRLIYFSYDVKMKEKGDIPEGYSVSREKKERFSLILESASTNQTSMYLCATLNESEINQPQHFGDGTRLSIL.

J is TRBJ2-1 and V is TRBV4-2; tentatively, D is TRBD2 (5 bases). V dropped 5 bases and J dropped 9 bases, with 14 bases sitting between them. The CDR3 spans 13 residues. Germline lookup yields CDR1 LGHNA and CDR2 YNFKEQ. CDR3 DNA: TGTGCCAGCAGCGAGATGAGCGGACTTGAGCAGTTCTTC. It is translated as CASSEMSGLEQFF.

The V call is TRBV10-3, the J call TRBJ2-5; 8 nucleotides agree with TRBD1. The DNA end is a closer match to TRBJ2-7, so the J assignment may be wrong. From germline, CDR1 is ENHRY and CDR2 SYGVKD. This CDR3 comprises 15 residues. CDR3 DNA sequence: TGTGCCATCAGCGCCGGGACAGGACTATCCTACGAGCAGTACTTC. Translating gives CAISAGTGLSYEQYF.

V gene TRBV4-1 combines with J gene TRBJ2-7; 11 bases fit TRBD2. The germline V gene encodes CDR1 MGHRA and CDR2 YSYEKL. CDR3 length: 18 amino acids. After removal of 6 bases from V and 3 bases from J, the junction contained 16 bases not matched to a gene. CDR3 loop: CASRNRLAGSRTGYEQYF. The CDR3 DNA reads TGCGCCAGCAGAAACAGACTAGCGGGATCCCGCACTGGCTACGAGCAGTACTTC.

J is TRBJ2-1 and V is TRBV5-1, with D possibly TRBD1 on 6 matching bases. Germline CDR1 is SGHRS and CDR2 is YFSETQ. The CDR3 contains 17 residues. Trimming took 3 bases from V and 1 from J, leaving 17 bases between them. The CDR3 nucleotides are TGCGCCAGCAGCTCAACGGGGACATCACATTCCTACAATGAGCAGTTCTTC. It encodes CASSSTGTSHSYNEQFF.

The chain is built from TRBV6-6 and TRBJ1-5; maybe TRBD1 (5 bases). In germline, CDR1 is MNHNY, CDR2 SVGAGI (reference sequence). Trimming stripped 7 bases from V and 1 base from J, with 17 bases between. The CDR3 consists of 16 residues. CDR3 sequence: CASTLWGSSSNQPQHF. In DNA, the CDR3 is TGTGCCAGCACCCTATGGGGCTCTTCCAGCAATCAGCCCCAGCATTTT.

V gene TRBV28 combines with J gene TRBJ2-2; D remains unclear. CDR3 length: 13 residues. Deletions cut 6 bases from V and 8 bases from J, with 13 bases between. Germline assignment: CDR1 MDHEN and CDR2 SYDVKM. The CDR3 protein is CASSPASTGELFF. CDR3 coding DNA: TGTGCCAGCAGCCCAGCGAGTACAGGGGAGCTGTTTTTT.

The chain joins TRBV11-3 to TRBJ2-7, with 9 bases matching TRBD2. Germline loops: CDR1 SGHNT, CDR2 YENEEA. The V gene end was trimmed by 5 bases and the J gene end by 5 bases; junction bases not matched to a gene: 10. The CDR3 is 15 amino acids. In DNA, the CDR3 is TGTGCCAGCAGCCTCAACCGAGCGGGAGGTGACGAGCAGTACTTC. Translation gives CASSLNRAGGDEQYF.

This chain connects TRBV11-2 to TRBJ2-1, with 15 nucleotides matching TRBD2. Germline V gene data show CDR1 as SGHAT and CDR2 as FQNNGV. The CDR3 consists of 16 residues. The V and J ends lost 3 bases and 9 bases, in that order; junction bases with no gene match: 6. CDR3 sequence (DNA): TGTGCCAGCAGCTTGTGGACTAGCGGGGGGGCTGGTGAGCAGTTCTTC. It codes for CASSLWTSGGAGEQFF.

The CDR3, as DNA: TGCGCCAGCAGCCAGGACAGGGACTATGGCTACACCTTC. Protein: CASSQDRDYGYTF. The chain is built from TRBV10-2 and TRBJ1-2, with 8 bases that match TRBD1. The CDR3 is 13 residues long. From germline, CDR1 is WSHSY and CDR2 SAAADI. J gave up 3 bases and V 6 bases, and 3 bases lay outside the gene matches.